What follows are 30 T cell receptor beta chains derived from one specimen sequenced in a study of human T cells and chemical hapten exposure. Described time point: pre-sensitization, week 0. Treatment here: therapeutic diphenylcyclopropenone sensitization with weekly scalp DPC. TCRdb re-called the RACE reads through MiXCR, storing one row per CDR3 protein. The sample yields about 260,000 distinct CDR3 sequences, roughly 8.9% seen once. The material was whole blood, obtained in connection with sensitization to the hapten diphenylcyclopropenone (DPC). The source of these receptors is a woman aged 40 to 49 with alopecia areata. Some clones in this sample may be carry-over from other donors' samples.

The rearrangement links TRBV3-1 to TRBJ1-4; TRBD1 aligns across 10 bases. Germline loops: CDR1 LGHDT, CDR2 YNNKEL (reference sequence). This CDR3 spans 14 amino acids. Trimming cost V 4 bases and J 7 bases; bases outside gene matches: 3. CDR3 sequence (DNA): TGTGCCAGCAGCCGGGGACAGGGGTCTGAAAAACTGTTTTTT. Protein product: CASSRGQGSEKLFF.

This clonotype has only a few counts. The CDR3 spells CASSLWPLGGVHNEQFF. The CDR3 DNA reads TGTGCCAGCAGTTTATGGCCTCTAGGGGGAGTTCACAATGAGCAGTTCTTC. The rearrangement links TRBV12-3 or TRBV12-4 to TRBJ2-1; tentatively, D is TRBD1 (6 bases). The CDR3 has 17 residues. V was cut by 2 bases and J by 5 bases, with 19 bases left in between.

This clonotype occurred many times. The rearrangement joins TRBV11-2 to TRBJ2-7; 11 bases fit TRBD2. With V trimmed by 1 base and J by 6 bases, 2 bases remained unmatched. From germline, CDR1 is SGHAT and CDR2 FQNNGV. The CDR3 is 14 residues long. The CDR3 coding sequence is TGTGCCAGCAGCTTAGGACTAGCGGGACCCGAGCAGTACTTC. This sequence encodes CASSLGLAGPEQYF.

In this sample, this clonotype turned up a few times. The chain is built from TRBV11-2 and TRBJ1-5; the D gene is possibly TRBD1 (6 bases). The V gene's germline CDR1 is SGHAT and CDR2 FQNNGV. Trimming left V 5 bases short and J 7 bases short, with 12 bases between. CDR3 length: 13 amino acids. CDR3 loop: CASSKQGTQPQHF. The CDR3 DNA follows: TGTGCCAGCAGCAAACAGGGTACCCAGCCCCAGCATTTT.

The chain has TRBV25-1 and TRBJ1-2; TRBD1 aligns across 8 bases. The CDR3 spans 16 residues. CDR1 and CDR2 from the germline V gene are MGHDK and SYGVNS. After removal of 1 base from V and 2 bases from J, the junction contained 6 bases not matched to a gene. This chain's CDR3 is CASSESGQGVNYGYTF. CDR3 bases: TGTGCCAGCAGTGAATCAGGACAGGGCGTCAACTATGGCTACACCTTC.

The V call is TRBV7-9, the J call TRBJ1-1; 7 nucleotides align to TRBD1. Unmatched junction bases numbered 9, after V lost 5 bases and J lost 3 bases. Germline V lookup: CDR1 SEHNR, CDR2 FQNEAQ (reference sequence). The CDR3 is made up of 15 amino acids. This CDR3 is CASSRLTGPHTEAFF. The CDR3 DNA sequence: TGTGCCAGCAGCCGATTGACAGGGCCGCACACTGAAGCTTTCTTT.

The table lists this clonotype with many counts. The chain joins TRBV5-1 to TRBJ1-2, with a tentative D call TRBD1 (5 bases). V gave up 4 bases and J gave up 6 bases, with 13 bases separating them. This CDR3 has 13 amino acids. CDR1 SGHRS and CDR2 YFSETQ come from the germline V gene. CDR3 in amino acids: CASSLGRGDGYTF. CDR3 nucleotides: TGCGCCAGCAGCCTGGGCAGAGGGGATGGCTACACCTTC.

V and J are TRBV10-1 and TRBJ2-1, with 10 bases aligning to TRBD2. Trimming at V came to 7 bases and at J to 5 bases, leaving 5 bases not matched to a gene. Per the germline V gene, CDR1 is WNHNN and CDR2 is SYGVQD (reference sequence). This CDR3 spans 14 amino acids. The CDR3 nucleotides are TGCGCCAGCATTAAGCGGGAGGGCCACAATGAGCAGTTCTTC. Protein product: CASIKREGHNEQFF.

The chain uses TRBV3-1 and TRBJ2-1; D gene uncertain. The CDR3 loop spans 14 amino acids. Trimming cost V 0 bases and J 6 bases, with 9 bases left between them. CDR1 and CDR2 from the germline V gene are LGHDT and YNNKEL (reference sequence). CDR3 in amino acids: CASSQDSSSNEQFF. The CDR3, as DNA: TGTGCCAGCAGCCAAGATAGTAGCAGCAATGAGCAGTTCTTC.

This clonotype has at least ten counts. CDR3 sequence: CASSFGTDPAAEAFF. The CDR3, as DNA: TGTGCCAGCAGCTTTGGGACCGACCCGGCGGCTGAAGCTTTCTTT. J is TRBJ1-1 and V is TRBV7-9; a possible D gene is TRBD1 (5 bases). This CDR3 region has 15 residues. Germline lookup yields CDR1 SEHNR and CDR2 FQNEAQ (reference sequence). V lost 3 bases and J lost 6, with 17 bases in between.

This clonotype was counted a few times. The rearrangement joins TRBV5-1 to TRBJ2-1; TRBD2 aligns across 14 bases. The V segment lost 2 bases and the J segment 15 bases; nucleotides outside the gene matches: 4. The length of the CDR3 is 13 residues. Germline CDR1 SGHRS, CDR2 YFSETQ. CDR3 sequence: CASSLGTSGRAFF. CDR3 nucleotides: TGCGCCAGCAGCTTAGGGACTAGCGGGAGAGCGTTCTTC.

Comment on this clonotype: This may be a read error: a much more frequent sequence differs by one nucleotide. V gene TRBV5-1 combines with J gene TRBJ2-3, with 8 bases fitting TRBD1. The V and J ends lost 4 bases and 6 bases, in that order; junction bases with no gene match: 7. Germline CDR1 SGHRS, CDR2 YFSETQ. This CDR3 spans 14 amino acids. This CDR3 is CASSPTGQVDTQYF. The CDR3, as DNA: TGCGCCAGCAGCCCAACGGGACAGGTGGATACGCAGTATTTT.

This clonotype has a handful of counts. The chain combines TRBV20-1 with TRBJ2-1, with 7 bases aligning to TRBD1. This CDR3 has 14 residues. J lost 7 bases, V lost 6 bases, and 12 bases had no gene match. The V gene's germline CDR1 is DFQATT and CDR2 SNEGSKA (reference sequence). CDR3: CSAPAYLRGNEQFF. CDR3 nucleotides: TGCAGTGCCCCGGCTTATCTCAGGGGGAATGAGCAGTTCTTC.

This clonotype appeared a few times. The chain recombines TRBV18 with TRBJ2-1, with D possibly being TRBD1 (6 bases). The ends were cut back, 0 bases at V and 4 bases at J, with 10 bases in the middle. Per the germline V gene, CDR1 is KGHSH and CDR2 is LQKENI. This CDR3 comprises 15 residues. The CDR3: CASSPPRGQYNEQFF. CDR3 bases: TGTGCCAGCTCACCACCGCGAGGACAGTACAATGAGCAGTTCTTC.

This clonotype has at least ten counts. The gene calls are TRBV29-1 and TRBJ2-1, with D perhaps matching TRBD2 (5 bases). In germline, CDR1 is SQVTM, CDR2 ANQGSEA. The CDR3 spans 14 residues. Trimming removed 6 bases at V and 1 base at J, with 13 bases between. CDR3 protein: CSVQRRGSYNEQFF. The CDR3 DNA reads TGCAGCGTCCAGCGGAGAGGGTCCTACAATGAGCAGTTCTTC.

The genes are TRBV12-3 or TRBV12-4 and TRBJ1-6; D possibly corresponds to TRBD1 (5 bases). The CDR3 extends over 13 amino acids. V was trimmed by 3 bases and J by 8 bases, leaving 8 bases between them. The CDR3, as DNA: TGTGCCAGCAGTTTCTGGGGGGATTCACCCCTCCACTTT. It translates to CASSFWGDSPLHF.

This clonotype was seen ten or more times. The genes are TRBV5-6 and TRBJ2-6; no reliable D call. Germline-derived CDR1 and CDR2 are SGHDT and YYEEEE. This CDR3 is 17 amino acids long. The V gene lost 0 bases and the J gene lost 0 bases, with 10 bases spanning the gap. CDR3 nucleotides: TGTGCCAGCAGCTTGGTTGGCAGTTTCTCTGGGGCCAACGTCCTGACTTTC. It specifies CASSLVGSFSGANVLTF.

This chain uses TRBV7-9 with TRBJ2-1, with D uncertain. Germline values: CDR1 SEHNR, CDR2 FQNEAQ (reference sequence). V shed 3 bases and J shed 0 bases, with 9 bases lying between them. The CDR3 has 15 amino acids. In nucleotides, the CDR3 is TGTGCCAGCAGCTTTAGCAGTCTCTCCTACAATGAGCAGTTCTTC. Translated: CASSFSSLSYNEQFF.

A few counts support this clonotype. CDR3 in amino acids: CASSLQESSYNEQFF. The CDR3 DNA reads as TGCGCCAGCAGCTTGCAGGAGAGCTCCTACAATGAGCAGTTCTTC. V is TRBV5-1 and J is TRBJ2-1; no reliable D call. This CDR3 is 15 amino acids long. The germline V and J ends were trimmed by 1 base and 0 bases, with 8 bases remaining between them. Germline-derived CDR1 and CDR2 are SGHRS and YFSETQ.

The genes are TRBV5-1 and TRBJ2-7; TRBD1 matches at 10 bases. The CDR3 contains 14 residues. J gave up 6 bases and V 4 bases, and 7 bases lay outside the gene matches. Germline V gene lookup returns CDR1 SGHRS and CDR2 YFSETQ. DNA of the CDR3: TGCGCCAGCAGCCAAGTGACAGGGGGCGGCGAGCAGTACTTC. Translated: CASSQVTGGGEQYF.

In its sample, this clonotype was seen a few times. V gene TRBV7-2 combines with J gene TRBJ2-5; D ambiguous. The germline V gene has CDR1 SGHTA and CDR2 FQGNSA. This CDR3 is built from 14 residues. V lost 4 bases and J lost 3, with 12 bases in between. CDR3 region: CASSWNPSKETQYF. As DNA, the CDR3 is TGTGCCAGCAGCTGGAATCCCAGCAAAGAGACCCAGTACTTC.

This clonotype was detected ten times or more. The chain combines TRBV20-1 with TRBJ2-7, with D perhaps TRBD1 or TRBD2 (5 bases each). CDR1 DFQATT and CDR2 SNEGSKA come from the germline V gene (reference sequence). The V end was cut by 0 bases, the J end by 4 bases, with 13 bases between. The CDR3 runs to 14 residues. The CDR3 region has the DNA TGCAGTGCTAGAGATTTAGGCAGGGAGTACGAGCAGTACTTC. This sequence encodes CSARDLGREYEQYF.

This clonotype was detected only a few times. This chain uses TRBV6-6 with TRBJ2-3, with 12 positions matching TRBD2. The CDR3 length is 16 residues. CDR1 MNHNY and CDR2 SVGAGI come from the germline V gene (reference sequence). The trim removed 3 bases at V and 4 bases at J, leaving 5 bases unmatched. CDR3 DNA sequence: TGTGCCAGCAGTTATCAGACTAGCGGGAGCCCAGATACGCAGTATTTT. Its translation is CASSYQTSGSPDTQYF.

This clonotype was observed many times. The chain couples TRBV7-9 to TRBJ2-7; D not certain. Germline V gives CDR1 SEHNR, CDR2 FQNEAQ (reference sequence). The CDR3 is made up of 14 amino acids. The V and J ends lost 5 bases and 4 bases respectively, with 15 bases between them. The CDR3 bases are TGTGCCAGCAGCCCGGATCGGGCCTTGTACGAGCAGTACTTC. Its translation is CASSPDRALYEQYF.

This clonotype has at least ten counts. The CDR3 DNA is TGTGCCAGCAGTCCAACAGGGTCTGATCGTGGCTACACCTTC. The encoded protein is CASSPTGSDRGYTF. V usage is TRBV12-3 or TRBV12-4 and J usage is TRBJ1-2; possibly TRBD1 for D (6 bases). The ends were cut back, 5 bases at V and 7 bases at J, with 17 bases in the middle. The CDR3 spans 14 residues.

The CDR3 sequence is CSARGGPSYGYTF. CDR3 in DNA: TGCAGTGCTAGGGGGGGCCCTTCCTATGGCTACACCTTC. The chain links TRBV20-1 to TRBJ1-2, with D perhaps matching TRBD1 (6 bases). Trimming cost V 3 bases and J 4 bases, with 12 bases left between them. In germline, CDR1 is DFQATT, CDR2 SNEGSKA (reference sequence). The CDR3 is 13 amino acids.

This clonotype was picked up a small number of times. The chain recombines TRBV7-8 with TRBJ2-7; tentatively, D is TRBD1 (6 bases). The CDR3 consists of 15 residues. The ends were cut back, 4 bases at V and 0 bases at J, with 13 bases in the middle. Germline V gene sequence: CDR1 SGHVS, CDR2 FQNEAQ. DNA of the CDR3: TGTGCCAGCAGCTCCACTGACAGGAGCTCCTACGAGCAGTACTTC. This codes for CASSSTDRSSYEQYF. Using reference TRBV7-8 and TRBJ2-7 for the parts outside the CDR3, the full variable domain is GAGVSQSPRYKVAKRGQDVALRCDPISGHVSLFWYQQALGQGPEFLTYFQNEAQLDKSGLPSDRFFAERPEGSVSTLKIQRTQQEDSAVYLCASSSTDRSSYEQYFGPGTRLTVT.

This clonotype has just a few counts. The chain uses TRBV12-3 or TRBV12-4 and TRBJ1-3; D gene ambiguous. V was trimmed by 7 bases and J by 3 bases, leaving 10 bases between them. The CDR3 extends over 13 amino acids. CDR3 in DNA: TGTGCCAGCACCTTTTTTCGTGGAAACACCATATATTTT. Translated, it gives CASTFFRGNTIYF.

The chain links TRBV28 to TRBJ2-1, with D possibly being TRBD1 or TRBD2 (5 bases each). The CDR3 consists of 17 residues. CDR1 MDHEN and CDR2 SYDVKM come from the germline V gene. V lost 3 bases and J 9 bases, leaving 24 bases between the germline ends. In DNA form, the CDR3 reads TGTGCCAGCAGTTTTCGAGGGGCAGGGTCGCTTTTCGGTGAGCAGTTCTTC. It translates to CASSFRGAGSLFGEQFF.

V gene TRBV20-1 combines with J gene TRBJ2-1, with D perhaps TRBD2 (5 bases). The CDR3 runs to 15 residues. Trimming stripped 3 bases from V and 8 bases from J, with 20 bases between. Germline V gives CDR1 DFQATT, CDR2 SNEGSKA (reference sequence). CDR3 protein: CSASPSLSNIDEQFF. The DNA for the CDR3 is TGCAGTGCTAGTCCTAGCCTGAGCAACATCGATGAGCAGTTCTTC.